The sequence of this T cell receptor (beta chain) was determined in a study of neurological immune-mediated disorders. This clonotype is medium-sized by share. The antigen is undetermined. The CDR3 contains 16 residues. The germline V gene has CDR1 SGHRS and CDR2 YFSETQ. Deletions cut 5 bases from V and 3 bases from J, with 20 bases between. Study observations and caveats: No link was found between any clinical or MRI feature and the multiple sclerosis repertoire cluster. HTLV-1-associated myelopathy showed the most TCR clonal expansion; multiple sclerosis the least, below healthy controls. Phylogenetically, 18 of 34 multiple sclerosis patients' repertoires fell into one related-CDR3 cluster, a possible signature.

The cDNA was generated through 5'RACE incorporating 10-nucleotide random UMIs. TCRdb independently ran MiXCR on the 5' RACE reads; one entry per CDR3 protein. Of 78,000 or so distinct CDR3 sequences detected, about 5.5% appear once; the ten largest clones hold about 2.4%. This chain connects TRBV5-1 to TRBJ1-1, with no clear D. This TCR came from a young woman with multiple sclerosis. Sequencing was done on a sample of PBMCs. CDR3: CASSVNVPGWDTEAFF. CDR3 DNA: TGCGCCAGCAGTGTTAATGTTCCGGGGTGGGACACTGAAGCTTTCTTT.